This TCR beta chain was retrieved from a study of T-cell reconstitution after alpha-beta-depleted transplantation in children. This clonotype has ten or more counts. Construction of the TCRbeta library involved unique molecular identifiers. TCRdb fed the PCR reads into MiXCR, producing one record per CDR3 protein. The sample consists of roughly 220,000 distinct CDR3 sequences, 9.7% of them appearing once. V gave up 1 base and J gave up 4 bases, with 18 bases separating them. The V gene's germline CDR1 is GTSNPN and CDR2 SVGIG (reference sequence). The CDR3 extends over 16 amino acids. The sequence derives from a human donor who donated a stem cell graft to a child with SCID. V gene TRBV30 combines with J gene TRBJ2-3; a possible D gene is TRBD2 (5 bases). Sample: PBMCs from the stem cell graft donor, taken from the stem cell graft. The CDR3 DNA follows: TGTGCCTGGAGTGGGCCCGGGTCGAGGGTTTCAGATACGCAGTATTTT. Protein product: CAWSGPGSRVSDTQYF.